These 32 T cell receptor beta chains were sequenced from one sample in a study of blood T cell repertoires in COVID-19. Generated by immunoSEQ multiplex PCR, the TCRdb table keeps only in-frame clones and is missing some. The sample includes hundreds of thousands of clones, 65% to 85% of them seen just once. Sample: PBMCs or T cells enriched from blood (not recorded which). The receptors were gathered from a woman aged 60-75 years who had recovered from COVID-19.

As concerns this clone: The junction differs from germline at one of its ends, possibly a read error. The rearrangement uses TRBV6-4 and TRBJ1-1, with D possibly matching TRBD1 (5 bases). CDR3 length: 15 amino acids. Germline-derived CDR1 and CDR2 are MRHNA and SNTAGT. The CDR3 sequence is CASSDFSGSSTEAFF. CDR3 bases: TGTGCCAGCAGCGACTTTTCAGGGTCGAGCACTGAAGCTTTCTTT.

This clone was observed a single time. At one end, the junction sequence differs from germline, possibly due to a read error. The chain uses TRBV5-1 and TRBJ2-7; D might be TRBD1 (6 bases). This CDR3 is built from 12 residues. Germline V CDR1 and CDR2: SGHRS, YFSETQ. The CDR3 nucleotides read TGCGCCAGCAGCTTGGGGGGGCCAGAGCCGTACTTC. Its translation is CASSLGGPEPYF.

The chain employs TRBV2 and TRBJ2-7; D might be TRBD2 (6 bases). CDR1 and CDR2 from the germline V gene are SNHLY and FYNNEI. The CDR3 length is 15 residues. Trimming removed 1 base from V and 0 bases from J, with 10 bases in between. CDR3 DNA sequence: TGTGCCAGCAGTGAAGTTTTTAGCGGCTCCTACGAGCAGTACTTC. Amino acids: CASSEVFSGSYEQYF. Complete variable domain (other parts from reference TRBV2 and TRBJ2-7): EPEVTQTPSHQVTQMGQEVILRCVPISNHLYFYWYRQILGQKVEFLVSFYNNEISEKSEIFDDQFSVERPDGSNFTLKIRSTKLEDSAMYFCASSEVFSGSYEQYFGPGTRLTVT.

Ten or more counts support this clone. The chain joins TRBV4-3 to TRBJ2-6; no clear D. Per the germline V gene, CDR1 is LGHNA and CDR2 is YSLEER. The CDR3 consists of 16 residues. Trimming stripped 0 bases from V and 0 bases from J, with 6 bases between. The CDR3: CASSQDRGSGANVLTF. In DNA form, the CDR3 reads TGCGCCAGCAGCCAAGATCGAGGCTCTGGGGCCAACGTCCTGACTTTC.

This sequence joins TRBV7-9 and TRBJ2-4, with 8 bases that match TRBD1. V was pared by 3 bases and J by 1 base, with 5 bases of the junction left unmatched. Germline CDR1 SEHNR, CDR2 FQNEAQ (reference sequence). This CDR3 has 16 residues. The CDR3 DNA reads TGTGCCAGCAGCTTCACGACAGGGGAGGCCAAAAACATTCAGTACTTC. It translates to CASSFTTGEAKNIQYF. Using reference TRBV7-9 and TRBJ2-4 for the parts outside the CDR3, the full variable domain is DTGVSQNPRHKITKRGQNVTFRCDPISEHNRLYWYRQTLGQGPEFLTYFQNEAQLEKSRLLSDRFSAERPKGSFSTLEIQRTEQGDSAMYLCASSFTTGEAKNIQYFGAGTRLSVL.

The chain combines TRBV19 with TRBJ1-6; D is uncertain. V was trimmed by 4 bases and J by 9 bases, leaving 10 bases between them. The CDR3 contains 13 residues. Germline lookup yields CDR1 LNHDA and CDR2 SQIVND (reference sequence). In DNA form, the CDR3 reads TGTGCCAGTAGTAGGACCAGCGGTTCACCCCTCCACTTT. It specifies CASSRTSGSPLHF.

This sequence joins TRBV3-1 (or the pseudogene TRBV3-2) and TRBJ1-4, with TRBD1 as a possible D gene (5 bases). This CDR3 has 15 amino acids. The germline gives CDR1 LGHDT, CDR2 YNNKEL (reference sequence). V was clipped by 1 base and J by 8 bases, with 14 bases between them. CDR3 bases: TGTGCCAGCAGCCAAGTAACAGGAGATGGAGAAAAACTGTTTTTT. Protein: CASSQVTGDGEKLFF.

The rearrangement links TRBV2 to TRBJ1-1, with D perhaps matching TRBD1 (5 bases). Germline values: CDR1 SNHLY, CDR2 FYNNEI. The CDR3 contains 14 residues. V lost 7 bases and J 11 bases, leaving 23 bases between the germline ends. CDR3 protein: CASTSGGTLGVAFF. Written as DNA, the CDR3 is TGTGCCAGCACCTCCGGAGGGACCCTTGGCGTGGCTTTCTTT.

The chain recombines TRBV5-4 with TRBJ2-5; tentatively, D is TRBD1 (6 bases). Germline-derived CDR1 and CDR2 are SGHNT and YYREEE (reference sequence). Trimming pared 4 bases from V and 4 bases from J, leaving 14 bases between. The length of the CDR3 is 14 residues. In nucleotides, the CDR3 is TGTGCCAGCAGCCACCTTGGGGGCAGAGAGACCCAGTACTTC. Translated, it gives CASSHLGGRETQYF.

CDR3 sequence reads: CASSQENAGSSGNTIYF. The CDR3 DNA sequence: TGTGCCAGCAGCCAAGAGAATGCGGGCAGCTCTGGAAACACCATATATTTT. The gene calls are TRBV4-2 and TRBJ1-3, with no clear D. The V end was cut by 0 bases, the J end by 0 bases, with 12 bases between. In germline, CDR1 is LGHNA, CDR2 YNFKEQ. There are 17 residues in the CDR3.

This clone occurred once. The CDR3 nucleotides read TGTGCCAGCAGCTTTACCGGGACAGGGTACACCTTC. It translates to CASSFTGTGYTF. The V gene is TRBV7-9, the J gene TRBJ1-2, with 9 positions matching TRBD1. The V and J ends lost 3 bases and 11 bases, in that order; junction bases with no gene match: 4. Germline lookup yields CDR1 SEHNR and CDR2 FQNEAQ (reference sequence). The CDR3 spans 12 residues.

V gene TRBV21-1 combines with J gene TRBJ2-7; the D call of TRBD1 is as the table states it, not checked on the DNA. TRBV21-1 counts as a pseudogene. There are 19 residues in the CDR3. The CDR3 DNA sequence: TGTGCCAGCAGCAGCATAGGGGGCAAATACGTCGCGGAGGCCTACGAGCAGTACTTC. This sequence encodes CASSSIGGKYVAEAYEQYF.

The chain uses TRBV6-5 and TRBJ1-1, with TRBD1 matching over 7 bases. In germline, CDR1 is MNHEY, CDR2 SVGAGI. The CDR3 totals 12 residues. J was trimmed by 11 bases and V by 0 bases; bases with no gene match: 3. CDR3 bases: TGTGCCAGCAGTTACTCGCAGGGGGGTGCTTTCTTT. Residues: CASSYSQGGAFF.

This chain uses TRBV5-1 with TRBJ2-2; a weak D match, TRBD1 (6 bases). Trimming stripped 2 bases from V and 0 bases from J, with 8 bases between. This CDR3 spans 15 amino acids. Germline values: CDR1 SGHRS, CDR2 YFSETQ. The CDR3 region has the DNA TGCGCCAGCAGCTTCAGGGGCACGAACACCGGGGAGCTGTTTTTT. Protein product: CASSFRGTNTGELFF.

V is TRBV6-1 and J is TRBJ1-5; D possibly corresponds to TRBD1 (6 bases). V shed 2 bases and J shed 6 bases, with 11 bases lying between them. This CDR3 is built from 14 residues. Germline-derived CDR1 and CDR2 are MNHNS and SASEGT. The CDR3 loop reads CASSEQGLSQPQHF. In nucleotides, the CDR3 is TGTGCCAGCAGTGAACAGGGGCTAAGTCAGCCCCAGCATTTT.

This clone was counted once. The chain links TRBV5-1 to TRBJ2-1; no firm D call. The CDR3 has 15 amino acids. CDR1 and CDR2 from the germline V gene are SGHRS and YFSETQ. Trimming cost V 2 bases and J 5 bases, with 14 bases left between them. CDR3 residues: CASSFRVGEDNEQFF. CDR3 nucleotides: TGCGCCAGCAGCTTTCGGGTCGGAGAGGACAATGAGCAGTTCTTC.

In this sample, this clone turned up a few times. The chain carries TRBV6-5 and TRBJ2-7; 7 positions match TRBD1. The V and J ends lost 0 bases and 2 bases, in that order; junction bases with no gene match: 4. The CDR3 totals 15 residues. The germline V gene encodes CDR1 MNHEY and CDR2 SVGAGI. The CDR3 coding sequence is TGTGCCAGCAGTTACTCGACAGGGTCTACCTACGAGCAGTACTTC. It is translated as CASSYSTGSTYEQYF.

This clone was observed a single time. V usage is TRBV18 and J usage is TRBJ2-5; 9 bases line up with TRBD2. This CDR3 has 15 amino acids. CDR1 and CDR2 from the germline V gene are KGHSH and LQKENI. V lost 5 bases and J lost 5; bases outside the gene matches: 9. This CDR3 reads CASSTGLAIGETQYF. In DNA form, the CDR3 reads TGTGCCAGCTCAACCGGACTAGCGATCGGGGAGACCCAGTACTTC.

V gene TRBV29-1 combines with J gene TRBJ1-3, with a tentative D call TRBD1 (5 bases). CDR3 length equals 11 residues. V was clipped by 4 bases and J by 4 bases, with 5 bases between them. The germline CDR1 and CDR2 sequences are SQVTM and ANQGSEA. Here the CDR3 reads CSVGQGNTIYF. CDR3 in DNA: TGCAGCGTTGGACAGGGAAACACCATATATTTT.

The chain employs TRBV11-2 and TRBJ1-4, with unresolved D. Trimming cost V 5 bases and J 15 bases, with 19 bases left between them. Germline CDR1 and CDR2: SGHAT and FQNNGV. The CDR3 runs 13 residues. The CDR3 region is CASSREEAGGLFF. The CDR3 DNA reads as TGTGCCAGCAGCCGCGAGGAGGCCGGAGGGTTGTTTTTT.

The CDR3 is CASSLGGSGRVQETQYF. The CDR3 nucleotides read TGTGCCAGCAGCTTAGGAGGTAGCGGGAGGGTACAAGAGACCCAGTACTTC. V and J are TRBV7-2 and TRBJ2-5; the match to TRBD2 covers 11 bases. Trimming cost V 1 base and J 2 bases; bases outside gene matches: 6. Per germline, CDR1 SGHTA and CDR2 FQGNSA. CDR3 size: 17 residues.

The chain carries TRBV3-1 (or the pseudogene TRBV3-2) and TRBJ1-5; 9 positions agree with TRBD1. Germline lookup yields CDR1 LGHDT and CDR2 YNNKEL (reference sequence). The V segment lost 0 bases and the J segment 7 bases; nucleotides outside the gene matches: 4. The CDR3 runs to 15 residues. The CDR3 here is CASSQDGTGRQPQHF. In DNA form, the CDR3 reads TGTGCCAGCAGCCAAGATGGGACAGGGCGCCAGCCCCAGCATTTT.

This clone appeared a few times. The chain uses TRBV24-1 and TRBJ2-1; D call uncertain. CDR1 KGHDR and CDR2 SFDVKD come from the germline V gene. This CDR3 is built from 13 residues. The ends were cut back, 5 bases at V and 5 bases at J, with 9 bases in the middle. As DNA, the CDR3 is TGTGCCACCAGTGCCCCTCGGGACAATGAGCAGTTCTTC. This codes for CATSAPRDNEQFF.

The genes are TRBV29-1 and TRBJ1-2; D is possibly TRBD1 (6 bases). Trimming stripped 1 base from V and 4 bases from J, with 22 bases between. Germline-derived CDR1 and CDR2 are SQVTM and ANQGSEA. This CDR3 spans 17 amino acids. Here the CDR3 reads CSVEGVPLDRVSYGYTF. The CDR3 DNA sequence: TGCAGCGTTGAAGGGGTCCCCCTGGACAGAGTTTCCTATGGCTACACCTTC.

V and J are TRBV6-6 and TRBJ1-2, with D possibly matching TRBD1 (5 bases). V lost 6 bases and J lost 2, with 13 bases in between. Germline CDR1 MNHNY, CDR2 SVGAGI (reference sequence). The CDR3 is 14 residues long. CDR3 DNA sequence: TGTGCCAGCAGGGCCGGGGGGGACAACTATGGCTACACCTTC. Protein sequence: CASRAGGDNYGYTF.

The V gene is TRBV4-3, the J gene TRBJ1-1, with 8 bases that match TRBD1. The CDR3 is 14 residues long. CDR1 is LGHNA and CDR2 is YSLEER in the germline V gene. The ends lost 4 bases at V and 1 base at J; junction bases unmatched: 2. The CDR3 nucleotides read TGCGCCAGCAGCCTCGGGACAGGGAACACTGAAGCTTTCTTT. Amino acids: CASSLGTGNTEAFF.

The chain employs TRBV27 and TRBJ1-1, with D perhaps matching TRBD1 (5 bases). Trimming took off 5 bases at V and 5 bases at J, with 15 bases between the two ends. The germline CDR1 and CDR2 sequences are MNHEY and SMNVEV (reference sequence). This CDR3 contains 14 residues. This CDR3 is CASSLHRGVTEAFF. CDR3 coding DNA: TGTGCCAGCAGTCTTCACCGGGGGGTTACTGAAGCTTTCTTT.

CDR3 coding DNA: TGTGCCAGCAGCGGCCGGACAGGGGGCTTTGGGGCCAACGTCCTGACTTTC. This gives the protein CASSGRTGGFGANVLTF. The chain links TRBV5-4 to TRBJ2-6; TRBD1 matches 11 bases. J was trimmed by 3 bases and V by 4 bases; bases with no gene match: 6. Germline loops: CDR1 SGHNT, CDR2 YYREEE (reference sequence). CDR3 length: 17 residues.

This chain connects TRBV10-1 to TRBJ2-2; D might be TRBD1 (6 bases). The CDR3 extends over 17 amino acids. The germline V and J ends were trimmed by 3 bases and 8 bases, with 22 bases remaining between them. CDR1 and CDR2 from the germline V gene are WNHNN and SYGVQD (reference sequence). In DNA, the CDR3 is TGCGCCAGCAGTGACGATTCAGGGGCAGCCGTTGTGGGGGAGCTGTTTTTT. Protein: CASSDDSGAAVVGELFF.

The chain has TRBV20-1 and TRBJ2-3; 10 nucleotides line up with TRBD2. Germline values: CDR1 DFQATT, CDR2 SNEGSKA (reference sequence). Trimming cost V 3 bases and J 4 bases; bases outside gene matches: 7. This CDR3 is 15 amino acids long. This CDR3 reads CSASGASGRSDTQYF. CDR3 DNA: TGCAGTGCTAGTGGTGCTAGCGGGAGATCAGATACGCAGTATTTT.

This chain uses TRBV21-1 with TRBJ2-5; TRBD1 is the table's D call, not checked against the DNA. TRBV21-1 is labeled a pseudogene. The CDR3 length is 12 residues. As DNA, the CDR3 is TGCTTGGGGATGGGGCCACAAGAGACCCAGTACTTC. Translation: CLGMGPQETQYF.

This clone was seen a handful of times. This chain uses TRBV10-2 with TRBJ2-1; 9 nucleotides line up with TRBD2. The CDR3 length is 15 residues. V lost 3 bases and J lost 7; bases outside the gene matches: 7. Per germline, CDR1 WSHSY and CDR2 SAAADI. In DNA, the CDR3 is TGCGCCAGCAGTGAATCACTAGCGGGTGGAAATGAGCAGTTCTTC. Translated: CASSESLAGGNEQFF.